The 26 T cell receptor beta chains reported below all come from one sample, sequenced in a study of blood T cell repertoires in COVID-19. Assay: immunoSEQ multiplex PCR; the TCRdb copy retains only in-frame clones and omits some. The sample lists 30,000 to 40,000 clones, approximately 69% occurring once. The sequencing input was peripheral blood. The receptors shown here come from a man aged 65-85 years with COVID-19, enrolled during active disease.

This chain links TRBV6-5 with TRBJ1-1; possibly TRBD1 for D (6 bases). CDR1 and CDR2 from the germline V gene are MNHEY and SVGAGI. V lost 5 bases and J lost 1, with 11 bases in between. This CDR3 has 14 residues. The CDR3: CASSHETGNTEAFF. CDR3 nucleotide sequence: TGTGCCAGCAGTCACGAGACAGGGAACACTGAAGCTTTCTTT.

V is TRBV29-1 and J is TRBJ1-4; D gene ambiguous. This CDR3 contains 12 residues. V was trimmed by 4 bases and J by 8 bases, leaving 11 bases between them. Germline V lookup: CDR1 SQVTM, CDR2 ANQGSEA. The CDR3 nucleotides are TGCAGCGTTGCGAGGGTCGGCGAAAAACTGTTTTTT. This gives the protein CSVARVGEKLFF. The variable domain in full, with the rest retrieved from reference TRBV29-1 and TRBJ1-4, is SAVISQKPSRDICQRGTSLTIQCQVDSQVTMMFWYRQQPGQSLTLIATANQGSEATYESGFVIDKFPISRPNLTFSTLTVSNMSPEDSSIYLCSVARVGEKLFFGSGTQLSVL.

The V and J genes are TRBV28 and TRBJ1-1, with 7 bases identical to TRBD1. The V gene end was trimmed by 8 bases and the J gene end by 11 bases; junction bases not matched to a gene: 8. The CDR3 is 11 amino acids. Per the germline V gene, CDR1 is MDHEN and CDR2 is SYDVKM. CDR3: CASHRGWMAFF. The DNA for the CDR3 is TGTGCCAGCCACAGGGGATGGATGGCTTTCTTT. Drawing the rest from reference TRBV28 and TRBJ1-1, the complete variable domain is DVKVTQSSRYLVKRTGEKVFLECVQDMDHENMFWYRQDPGLGLRLIYFSYDVKMKEKGDIPEGYSVSREKKERFSLILESASTNQTSMYLCASHRGWMAFFGQGTRLTVV.

This clone appeared a single time. The rearrangement links TRBV3-1 (or the pseudogene TRBV3-2) to TRBJ1-1; possibly TRBD1 for D (5 bases). Trimming took off 5 bases at V and 11 bases at J, with 12 bases between the two ends. Germline V gives CDR1 LGHDT, CDR2 YNNKEL (reference sequence). The CDR3 extends over 11 amino acids. CDR3 in DNA: TGTGCCAGCAGCTTGGGACGGGGGGCTTTCTTT. Its translation: CASSLGRGAFF.

This clone has just one count. This rearrangement joins TRBV7-3 to TRBJ2-2; possibly TRBD2 for D (5 bases). Trimming pared 5 bases from V and 0 bases from J, leaving 13 bases between. This CDR3 is 16 amino acids long. CDR1 is SGHTA, CDR2 FQGTGA, per germline. The CDR3 sequence is CASSPARGANTGELFF. The CDR3, as DNA: TGTGCCAGCAGCCCGGCCCGGGGAGCGAACACCGGGGAGCTGTTTTTT. The whole variable domain, filled in from reference TRBV7-3 and TRBJ2-2, reads GAGVSQTPSNKVTEKGKYVELRCDPISGHTALYWYRQSLGQGPEFLIYFQGTGAADDSGLPNDRFFAVRPEGSVSTLKIQRTERGDSAVYLCASSPARGANTGELFFGEGSRLTVL.

This clone was observed a handful of times. The rearrangement links TRBV7-2 to TRBJ1-2; D unresolved. The germline CDR1 and CDR2 sequences are SGHTA and FQGNSA. The CDR3 covers 13 residues. The V end was cut by 3 bases, the J end by 0 bases, with 5 bases between. CDR3 sequence: CASSFYSNYGYTF. The CDR3 bases are TGTGCCAGCAGCTTTTATTCTAACTATGGCTACACCTTC.

This sequence joins TRBV18 and TRBJ1-2; no firm D call. The CDR3 has 13 residues. The V gene's germline CDR1 is KGHSH and CDR2 LQKENI. V gave up 2 bases and J gave up 4 bases, with 8 bases separating them. The CDR3, as DNA: TGTGCCAGCTCACCATCAGGTACCTATGGCTACACCTTC. This encodes CASSPSGTYGYTF.

The chain has TRBV12-3 or TRBV12-4 and TRBJ1-2; 7 bases are shared with TRBD1. The V gene end was trimmed by 6 bases and the J gene end by 7 bases; junction bases not matched to a gene: 8. This CDR3 is 13 amino acids long. CDR3 in amino acids: CASRGTVISGYTF. CDR3 nucleotides: TGTGCCAGCAGGGGGACAGTAATATCTGGCTACACCTTC.

The chain employs TRBV27 and TRBJ2-7; TRBD1 aligns across 8 bases. After removal of 2 bases from V and 4 bases from J, the junction contained 4 bases not matched to a gene. Per germline, CDR1 MNHEY and CDR2 SMNVEV (reference sequence). The CDR3 sequence is 14 residues long. The CDR3 coding sequence is TGTGCCAGCAGTTTAAGACAGGGGTTTTACGAGCAGTACTTC. This translates into CASSLRQGFYEQYF.

The V gene is TRBV10-2, the J gene TRBJ2-1; 8 nucleotides agree with TRBD2. The germline gives CDR1 WSHSY, CDR2 SAAADI. There are 11 residues in the CDR3. As DNA, the CDR3 is TGCGCAGCGGGAGACTACAATGAGCAGTTCTTC. Protein: CAAGDYNEQFF.

The chain carries TRBV7-2 and TRBJ2-6; 9 bases are shared with TRBD1. In germline, CDR1 is SGHTA, CDR2 FQGNSA. The CDR3 is 18 amino acids. V was clipped by 8 bases and J by 0 bases; unmatched bases: 11. In nucleotides, the CDR3 is TGTGCCAGCTCGGGGGCGGGACAGGGTTACTCTGGGGCCAACGTCCTGACTTTC. Amino acid sequence: CASSGAGQGYSGANVLTF. The full variable domain, completed using reference TRBV7-2 and TRBJ2-6, is GAGVSQSPSNKVTEKGKDVELRCDPISGHTALYWYRQSLGQGLEFLIYFQGNSAPDKSGLPSDRFSAERTGGSVSTLTIQRTQQEDSAVYLCASSGAGQGYSGANVLTFGAGSRLTVL.

The gene calls are TRBV28 and TRBJ1-6; TRBD1 is a possible D gene (5 bases). The CDR3 contains 15 residues. Germline V gene data show CDR1 as MDHEN and CDR2 as SYDVKM. The germline V and J ends were trimmed by 10 bases and 3 bases, with 16 bases remaining between them. CDR3 protein: CATGGGGGYNSPLHF. The CDR3 DNA reads as TGTGCCACCGGGGGGGGTGGGGGCTATAATTCACCCCTCCACTTT.

The genes are TRBV11-2 and TRBJ1-1, with D uncertain. Looked up from germline, CDR1 is SGHAT and CDR2 is FQNNGV. V was cut by 2 bases and J by 5 bases, with 12 bases left in between. CDR3 size: 14 residues. Here the CDR3 DNA reads TGTGCCAGCAGCTTATCTATCACGAGGACTGAAGCTTTCTTT. It yields the protein CASSLSITRTEAFF.

This sequence joins TRBV25-1 and TRBJ2-5; the match to TRBD1 covers 10 bases. CDR1 is MGHDK and CDR2 is SYGVNS in the germline V gene. The CDR3 sequence is 14 residues long. V gave up 4 bases and J gave up 4 bases; unmatched junction bases: 3. The CDR3 nucleotides are TGTGCCAGCAGTGCCGACAGGGGGCGAGAGACCCAGTACTTC. As protein: CASSADRGRETQYF.

V is TRBV5-4 and J is TRBJ1-2; a possible D gene is TRBD1 (6 bases). Germline V CDR1 and CDR2: SGHNT, YYREEE (reference sequence). This CDR3 spans 16 amino acids. V lost 0 bases to trimming and J lost 7 bases, with 19 bases between them. The chain's CDR3 is CASSLGGRGASGGYTF. CDR3 bases: TGTGCCAGCAGCTTGGGCGGTCGGGGGGCGTCTGGTGGCTACACCTTC.

The chain couples TRBV12-3 or TRBV12-4 to TRBJ1-1, with TRBD1 as a possible D gene (6 bases). CDR3 size: 13 residues. V lost 4 bases and J lost 0, with 6 bases in between. The CDR3 loop is CASSWTVNTEAFF. The CDR3, as DNA: TGTGCCAGCAGTTGGACAGTGAACACTGAAGCTTTCTTT.

The chain is built from TRBV28 and TRBJ2-1, with 9 nucleotides matching TRBD1. Trimming at V came to 4 bases and at J to 0 bases, leaving 4 bases not matched to a gene. The CDR3 is made up of 16 amino acids. Germline CDR1 is MDHEN and CDR2 is SYDVKM. The CDR3: CASSSGTGYSYNEQFF. Written as DNA, the CDR3 is TGTGCCAGCAGTTCCGGGACAGGGTACTCCTACAATGAGCAGTTCTTC.

There are a few counts of this clone. This rearrangement joins TRBV7-9 to TRBJ1-2; TRBD1 matches 8 bases. CDR3 size: 14 residues. Germline CDR1 and CDR2: SEHNR and FQNEAQ (reference sequence). The V gene end was trimmed by 5 bases and the J gene end by 5 bases; junction bases not matched to a gene: 7. The CDR3 sequence: CASSPATGEYGYTF. As DNA, the CDR3 is TGTGCCAGCAGCCCCGCGACAGGGGAATATGGCTACACCTTC.

This clone has just a few counts. The chain uses TRBV28 and TRBJ1-5, with a weak D call TRBD1 (5 bases). Trimming removed 6 bases from V and 2 bases from J, with 14 bases in between. This CDR3 spans 15 amino acids. Germline CDR1 is MDHEN and CDR2 is SYDVKM. Written as DNA, the CDR3 is TGTGCCAGCAGACTAAGGGGTTTGGGCAATCAGCCCCAGCATTTT. It yields the protein CASRLRGLGNQPQHF.

The rearrangement joins TRBV20-1 to TRBJ1-4; no clear D. The CDR3 sequence is 11 residues long. Germline loops: CDR1 DFQATT, CDR2 SNEGSKA (reference sequence). V was clipped by 3 bases and J by 7 bases, with 6 bases between them. The CDR3 sequence is CSASWAEKLFF. CDR3 coding DNA: TGCAGTGCTAGTTGGGCTGAAAAACTGTTTTTT.

J is TRBJ1-5 and V is TRBV18, with 8 bases aligning to TRBD1. Looked up from germline, CDR1 is KGHSH and CDR2 is LQKENI. The CDR3 has 14 amino acids. V gave up 3 bases and J gave up 7 bases; unmatched junction bases: 5. CDR3 sequence reads: CASSPEQGDQPQHF. CDR3 nucleotides: TGTGCCAGCTCACCGGAACAGGGGGACCAGCCCCAGCATTTT.

The V gene is TRBV11-2, the J gene TRBJ1-2; tentative D call: TRBD1 (5 bases). Trimming took 3 bases from V and 8 from J, leaving 10 bases between them. The CDR3 spans 12 residues. Germline CDR1 is SGHAT and CDR2 is FQNNGV. In DNA form, the CDR3 reads TGTGCCAGCAGCTTCGGGGGTTTAGGCTACACCTTC. The encoded protein is CASSFGGLGYTF.

The chain combines TRBV5-1 with TRBJ1-1; D is unresolved. This CDR3 is built from 12 residues. V lost 4 bases and J 4 bases, leaving 8 bases between the germline ends. Germline V CDR1 and CDR2: SGHRS, YFSETQ. The CDR3 DNA sequence: TGCGCCAGCAGCGTACAGAGCACTGAAGCTTTCTTT. As protein: CASSVQSTEAFF.

The J gene is TRBJ2-1, the V gene TRBV5-8; weak D call: TRBD2 (5 bases). The CDR3 has 12 residues. CDR1 is SGHTS and CDR2 is YDEGEE in the germline V gene. V was trimmed by 5 bases and J by 7 bases, leaving 10 bases between them. As DNA, the CDR3 is TGTGCCAGCAGTCTGCCGGGGAATGAGCAGTTCTTC. Translation gives CASSLPGNEQFF.

The chain links TRBV29-1 to TRBJ2-7; D may be TRBD2 (6 bases). The CDR3 is 12 residues long. V lost 5 bases and J lost 3, with 11 bases in between. The germline V gene has CDR1 SQVTM and CDR2 ANQGSEA. The DNA of the CDR3 is TGCAGCGTTCCCGGGACTGGCTACGAGCAGTACTTC. This codes for CSVPGTGYEQYF.

The table lists this clone with a count of one. The chain recombines TRBV10-2 with TRBJ1-6; TRBD1 matches 8 bases. The CDR3 contains 13 residues. J gave up 8 bases and V 3 bases, and 0 bases lay outside the gene matches. Germline assignment: CDR1 WSHSY and CDR2 SAAADI. The CDR3 sequence is CASSEQGDSPLHF. The CDR3 nucleotides are TGCGCCAGCAGTGAACAGGGGGATTCACCCCTCCACTTT.